A single sample is the source of the 26 T cell receptor beta chains below, sequenced in a study of identical twins. TCRdb ran MiXCR on the 5' RACE reads and lists one entry per CDR3 protein. The repertoire includes some 100,000 distinct CDR3 sequences, about 6% of them detected once, and approximately 12% sits in the top ten. Sequencing input: memory T cells sorted from blood. These receptors were collected from a woman aged 45-65 years in good health.

This clonotype has at least ten counts. The rearrangement links TRBV6-2 or TRBV6-3 to TRBJ2-3; 13 bases map to TRBD2. Germline CDR1 and CDR2: MNHEY and SVGEGT. The junction had 6 bases not matched to a gene; V was cut back by 6 bases and J by 6 bases. This CDR3 contains 15 residues. The chain's CDR3 is CASREGLAGRDTQYF. In nucleotides, the CDR3 is TGTGCCAGCAGGGAGGGACTAGCGGGACGGGATACGCAGTATTTT.

This clonotype was observed a handful of times. The chain recombines TRBV24-1 with TRBJ2-1; 8 bases are a match to TRBD1. J was trimmed by 6 bases and V by 3 bases; bases with no gene match: 15. Per germline, CDR1 KGHDR and CDR2 SFDVKD. This CDR3 has 18 amino acids. Written as DNA, the CDR3 is TGTGCCACCAGTGATGTAATAACAGGGGGGTACAAAGTCAATGAGCAGTTCTTC. Translating gives CATSDVITGGYKVNEQFF.

The chain uses TRBV24-1 and TRBJ2-7; D gene unclear. This CDR3 comprises 13 residues. Looked up from germline, CDR1 is KGHDR and CDR2 is SFDVKD. V was clipped by 4 bases and J by 0 bases, with 6 bases between them. The CDR3 coding sequence is TGTGCCACCAGTGACAGCCGCTCCTACGAGCAGTACTTC. As protein: CATSDSRSYEQYF.

This clonotype was seen a handful of times. The J gene is TRBJ2-3, the V gene TRBV20-1; 10 bases map to TRBD1. The CDR3 has 16 amino acids. Trimming removed 5 bases from V and 3 bases from J; junction bases left unmatched: 11. Germline lookup yields CDR1 DFQATT and CDR2 SNEGSKA (reference sequence). CDR3 in amino acids: CSAGGDRGRGTDTQYF. Written as DNA, the CDR3 is TGCAGTGCTGGGGGCGACAGGGGGCGTGGGACAGATACGCAGTATTTT.

On this clonotype itself: A much larger clone differs from this one at a single base, so this may be a read error. J is TRBJ2-1 and V is TRBV29-1, with a possible D match to TRBD2 (6 bases). CDR3 length equals 15 residues. Germline V gene lookup returns CDR1 SQVTM and CDR2 ANQGSEA. The CDR3 here is CSVEDRGNSYNDQFF. In nucleotides, the CDR3 is TGCAGCGTTGAGGACCGCGGGAACTCCTACAATGACCAGTTCTTC.

The table lists this clonotype with many counts. The chain has TRBV12-3 or TRBV12-4 and TRBJ2-5, with TRBD1 as a possible D gene (5 bases). V lost 0 bases to trimming and J lost 2 bases, with 10 bases between them. This CDR3 spans 15 amino acids. CDR3 sequence (DNA): TGTGCCAGCAGTTTAGCCAGACGACAGCAAGAGACCCAGTACTTC. Its translation: CASSLARRQQETQYF.

This clonotype was counted at least ten times. The V and J genes are TRBV29-1 and TRBJ2-7, with D perhaps TRBD2 (7 bases). The V and J ends lost 5 bases and 5 bases respectively, with 16 bases between them. The CDR3 loop spans 13 amino acids. Germline V gene sequence: CDR1 SQVTM, CDR2 ANQGSEA. CDR3 in DNA: TGCAGCGTTTGGGGGGGCGCGTCCGACGAGCAGTACTTC. Translating it yields CSVWGGASDEQYF.

On this clonotype: The junction shows a germline mismatch at one end, possibly a read error. V is TRBV12-3 or TRBV12-4 and J is TRBJ2-6, with D possibly being TRBD1 (5 bases). This CDR3 has 14 residues. The CDR3 reads CAGSQGAGANVLTF. The CDR3 region has the DNA TGTGCCGGCAGCCAGGGTGCTGGGGCCAACGTCCTGACTTTC.

The rearrangement links TRBV11-2 to TRBJ2-3, with D perhaps matching TRBD1 or TRBD2 (5 bases each). The CDR3 is made up of 17 amino acids. With 4 bases removed from V and 3 bases from J, the gap between germline ends came to 20 bases. CDR1 SGHAT and CDR2 FQNNGV come from the germline V gene. The chain's CDR3 is CASSSGAGSPLTDTQYF. In DNA form, the CDR3 reads TGTGCCAGCAGCTCTGGGGCTGGGAGTCCTCTGACAGATACGCAGTATTTT.

The gene calls are TRBV20-1 and TRBJ1-2; no clear D gene. Germline V gene lookup returns CDR1 DFQATT and CDR2 SNEGSKA (reference sequence). The CDR3 is 13 residues long. V dropped 6 bases and J dropped 1 base, with 12 bases sitting between them. The CDR3 bases are TGCAGTGCAAGGTTACTTAGTAACTATGGCTACACCTTC. This translates into CSARLLSNYGYTF.

This clonotype was seen many times. The V and J genes are TRBV20-1 and TRBJ2-1, with 13 bases fitting TRBD2. CDR3 length equals 15 residues. The V and J ends lost 0 bases and 12 bases, in that order; junction bases with no gene match: 8. CDR1 is DFQATT, CDR2 SNEGSKA, per germline (reference sequence). CDR3 bases: TGCAGTGCTAGAGATCAAACAGGGACTAGCGGGGCGCAGTTCTTC. Protein: CSARDQTGTSGAQFF.

This clonotype has a count of ten or more. This chain connects TRBV10-1 to TRBJ2-1, with TRBD2 identical over 7 bases. Germline assignment: CDR1 WNHNN and CDR2 SYGVQD (reference sequence). Trimming removed 6 bases from V and 4 bases from J; junction bases left unmatched: 9. CDR3 size: 15 residues. Here the CDR3 reads CASRASGGGYNEQFF. The CDR3 DNA reads TGCGCCAGCAGGGCTAGCGGAGGTGGGTACAATGAGCAGTTCTTC.

This clonotype was seen at least ten times. The V call is TRBV7-6, the J call TRBJ1-4; TRBD1 aligns across 8 bases. Germline V gives CDR1 SGHVS, CDR2 FNYEAQ. The CDR3 spans 14 residues. V gave up 3 bases and J gave up 5 bases; unmatched junction bases: 2. This CDR3 is CASSLTGENEKLFF. DNA of the CDR3: TGTGCCAGCAGCTTGACAGGGGAAAATGAAAAACTGTTTTTT.

This clonotype was counted many times. The chain employs TRBV6-5 and TRBJ2-2; maybe TRBD2 (5 bases). The CDR3 runs 15 residues. CDR1 is MNHEY, CDR2 SVGAGI, per germline. Trimming took off 5 bases at V and 1 base at J, with 11 bases between the two ends. CDR3: CASSRGTENTGELFF. The DNA for the CDR3 is TGTGCCAGCAGTCGGGGTACCGAGAACACCGGGGAGCTGTTTTTT.

This clonotype was observed at least ten times. V usage is TRBV9 and J usage is TRBJ2-5, with D perhaps TRBD1 (6 bases). Germline V CDR1 and CDR2: SGDLS, YYNGEE. Trimming cost V 0 bases and J 5 bases, with 14 bases left between them. The length of the CDR3 is 15 residues. In nucleotides, the CDR3 is TGTGCCAGCAGCGTAGGGGACAAGGGCTGGGAGACCCAGTACTTC. Translated, it gives CASSVGDKGWETQYF. The full variable domain, rest sourced from reference TRBV9 and TRBJ2-5, is DSGVTQTPKHLITATGQRVTLRCSPRSGDLSVYWYQQSLDQGLQFLIQYYNGEERAKGNILERFSAQQFPDLHSELNLSSLELGDSALYFCASSVGDKGWETQYFGPGTRLLVL.

The CDR3 protein is CASSLAGALSSGANVLTF. In DNA, the CDR3 is TGTGCCAGCAGCTTGGCCGGGGCCCTAAGCTCTGGGGCCAACGTCCTGACTTTC. V and J are TRBV5-5 and TRBJ2-6; the D call may be TRBD1 or TRBD2 (5 bases each). Germline CDR1 and CDR2: SGHKS and YYEKEE (reference sequence). This CDR3 contains 18 residues. V was shortened by 0 bases and J by 0 bases, with 13 bases between the two germline ends.

This clonotype was seen ten or more times. This chain uses TRBV4-2 with TRBJ2-7, with 12 bases that match TRBD2. The V and J ends lost 0 bases and 5 bases, in that order; junction bases with no gene match: 11. The V gene's germline CDR1 is LGHNA and CDR2 YNFKEQ. CDR3 length equals 18 residues. The CDR3 region has the DNA TGTGCCAGCAGCCAAGATAGGGCTAGCGGGAGGGCGAGGAACGAGCAGTACTTC. Protein: CASSQDRASGRARNEQYF.

This clonotype showed up many times. The chain recombines TRBV15 with TRBJ2-1, with 8 bases lining up with TRBD1. Germline V gene sequence: CDR1 LNHNV, CDR2 YYDKDF (reference sequence). The V and J ends lost 3 bases and 1 base, in that order; junction bases with no gene match: 2. CDR3 size: 15 residues. In nucleotides, the CDR3 is TGTGCCACCAGCAGCGACAGGGGATCCTACAATGAGCAGTTCTTC. Its protein is CATSSDRGSYNEQFF. The full variable domain, completed using reference TRBV15 and TRBJ2-1, is DAMVIQNPRYQVTQFGKPVTLSCSQTLNHNVMYWYQQKSSQAPKLLFHYYDKDFNNEADTPDNFQSRRPNTSFCFLDIRSPGLGDTAMYLCATSSDRGSYNEQFFGPGTRLTVL.

This clonotype was seen at least ten times. The chain joins TRBV5-1 to TRBJ1-2, with 9 nucleotides matching TRBD1. CDR1 and CDR2 from the germline V gene are SGHRS and YFSETQ. This CDR3 is 12 amino acids long. V lost 4 bases to trimming and J lost 13 bases; unmatched junction nucleotides: 8. CDR3 nucleotides: TGCGCCAGCAGCATCGGGGACAGGGAGCGCACCTTC. Protein: CASSIGDRERTF.

This clonotype appeared many times. V and J are TRBV5-1 and TRBJ2-5; D uncertain. V was trimmed by 0 bases and J by 1 base, leaving 7 bases between them. Germline lookup yields CDR1 SGHRS and CDR2 YFSETQ. The CDR3 length is 14 residues. The CDR3 sequence is CASSLGTLQETQYF. CDR3 DNA sequence: TGCGCCAGCAGCTTGGGCACCCTCCAAGAGACCCAGTACTTC.

This clonotype was observed many times. The rearrangement joins TRBV12-3 or TRBV12-4 to TRBJ2-5; TRBD1 agrees at 9 bases. The CDR3 spans 14 residues. J was trimmed by 5 bases and V by 6 bases; bases with no gene match: 7. The CDR3 loop is CASRVGQGTETQYF. The DNA for the CDR3 is TGTGCCAGCAGGGTAGGACAGGGGACCGAGACCCAGTACTTC.

The chain has TRBV3-1 and TRBJ2-1; possibly TRBD2 for D (6 bases). Trimming stripped 3 bases from V and 6 bases from J, with 12 bases between. This CDR3 spans 14 amino acids. Per germline, CDR1 LGHDT and CDR2 YNNKEL (reference sequence). CDR3 amino acids: CASSQGGVINEQFF. CDR3 in DNA: TGTGCCAGCAGCCAGGGCGGGGTTATCAATGAGCAGTTCTTC.

This clonotype was picked up many times. The J gene is TRBJ2-3, the V gene TRBV10-3, with D possibly matching TRBD1 (5 bases). Deletions cut 4 bases from V and 6 bases from J, with 11 bases between. The CDR3 is 13 residues long. Germline V CDR1 and CDR2: ENHRY, SYGVKD. The CDR3 spells CAISASGLDTQYF. For the CDR3, the DNA is TGTGCCATCAGTGCGTCAGGGTTGGATACGCAGTATTTT.

Many counts were recorded for this clonotype. The chain uses TRBV29-1 and TRBJ2-7; no definite D call. The CDR3 extends over 14 amino acids. Germline values: CDR1 SQVTM, CDR2 ANQGSEA. With 8 bases removed from V and 3 bases from J, the gap between germline ends came to 20 bases. CDR3 nucleotide sequence: TGCAGCCCCCTAGTTTGTGTCTCAATCTACGAGCAGTACTTC. Encoded protein: CSPLVCVSIYEQYF.

This clonotype was counted ten times or more. This rearrangement joins TRBV12-5 to TRBJ1-1, with D possibly TRBD1 on 6 matching bases. Germline V gene data show CDR1 as LGHNT and CDR2 as FRNRAP. The V end was cut by 0 bases, the J end by 0 bases, with 11 bases between. The CDR3 length is 16 residues. The CDR3, as DNA: TGTGCTAGTGGTTTGGTACAAGGGGGACTGAACACTGAAGCTTTCTTT. Amino acid sequence: CASGLVQGGLNTEAFF.

Ten or more counts support this clonotype. The DNA of the CDR3 is TGTGCCAGCAGCTTGATCCACTCTGGAAACACCATATATTTT. It encodes CASSLIHSGNTIYF. The chain recombines TRBV11-2 with TRBJ1-3, with D hard to call. Germline CDR1 is SGHAT and CDR2 is FQNNGV. This CDR3 region has 14 residues. The germline V and J ends were trimmed by 3 bases and 0 bases, with 6 bases remaining between them.